The rows below give T cell receptor beta chains drawn from one sample of a study of early T cells in non-severe SARS-CoV-2 infection. One entry per CDR3 protein, called by TCRdb with MiXCR from the 5' RACE reads. The sample yields under 70,000 distinct CDR3 sequences, 5.9% seen once. Sequencing was performed on whole blood, taken at baseline. The source is an adult who was a healthcare worker with PCR-confirmed SARS-CoV-2 infection or an uninfected control (not recorded which). CDR3s include the opening cysteine and the closing phenylalanine or tryptophan. The D gene is left open where the match is weak. Size is omitted from some rows. Given values are once, few, many or a class for expanded clones.

TRBJ2-3	NA	many	TRBV9	CASSPLTAPTDTQYF	TGTGCCAGCAGCCCCTTAACGGCACCTACAGATACGCAGTATTTT
TRBJ2-1	NA	few	TRBV29-1	CSVERDRLYNEQFF	TGCAGCGTTGAGAGGGACCGTCTATACAATGAGCAGTTCTTC
TRBJ1-2	TRBD1	few	TRBV18	CASSPPEGQTNYGYTF	TGTGCCAGCTCACCACCCGAGGGACAGACTAACTATGGCTACACCTTC
TRBJ2-3	NA	NA	TRBV28	CASKTSVSTDTQYF	TGTGCCAGCAAAACCTCCGTTAGCACAGATACGCAGTATTTT
TRBJ2-1	NA	many	TRBV13	CASSFRTGASYNEQFF	TGTGCCAGCAGCTTTAGGACTGGCGCCTCCTACAATGAGCAGTTCTTC
TRBJ2-3	NA	many	TRBV3-1	CASSPKGLVGATQYF	TGTGCCAGCAGCCCCAAGGGTCTAGTTGGGGCTACGCAGTATTTT
TRBJ2-2	TRBD2	many	TRBV11-2	CASSFRELAGDWELFF	TGTGCCAGCAGCTTTAGGGAACTAGCGGGAGACTGGGAGCTGTTTTTT
TRBJ1-2	NA	many	TRBV5-6	CASSLQDTGYTF	TGTGCCAGCAGCTTGCAGGACACGGGCTACACCTTC
TRBJ2-1	NA	many	TRBV12-3/TRBV12-4	CASSPPRTEQFF	TGTGCCAGCAGTCCCCCCCGGACAGAGCAGTTCTTC
TRBJ1-1	NA	NA	TRBV12-3/TRBV12-4	CASNSRPKAFF	TGTGCCAGCAATTCGAGGCCAAAAGCTTTCTTT
TRBJ2-1	TRBD2	many	TRBV28	CASSRDLAGVFDEQFF	TGTGCCAGCAGTCGGGACCTAGCGGGAGTGTTCGATGAGCAGTTCTTC
TRBJ2-1	NA	many	TRBV5-1	CASSLSEASVNNEQFF	TGCGCCAGCAGCTTGAGTGAGGCTAGCGTTAACAATGAGCAGTTCTTC
TRBJ2-5	NA	few	TRBV21-1	CASSKIAGAPQETQYF	TGTGCCAGCAGCAAGATAGCGGGAGCCCCTCAAGAGACCCAGTACTTC
TRBJ2-3	NA	many	TRBV9	CASSVAGVTTDTQYF	TGTGCCAGCAGCGTAGCGGGAGTTACCACAGATACGCAGTATTTT
TRBJ2-3	NA	many	TRBV5-4	CASSWDEGRGTDTQYF	TGTGCCAGCAGCTGGGACGAGGGGCGCGGCACAGATACGCAGTATTTT
TRBJ1-1	NA	many	TRBV29-1	CSVDYNLNTEAFF	TGCAGCGTTGACTACAACTTGAACACTGAAGCTTTCTTT
TRBJ1-5	NA	many	TRBV19	CASGAGGNQPQHF	TGTGCCAGTGGCGCGGGGGGCAATCAGCCCCAGCATTTT
TRBJ2-7	NA	many	TRBV4-1	CASSQEVHEGWAYEQYF	TGCGCCAGCAGCCAAGAAGTCCATGAGGGTTGGGCCTACGAGCAGTACTTC
TRBJ1-5	NA	many	TRBV6-5	CASSGNSNQPQHF	TGTGCCAGCTCTGGCAATAGCAATCAGCCCCAGCATTTT
TRBJ2-2	NA	few	TRBV7-9	CASSFIWVPGELFF	TGTGCCAGCAGCTTCATATGGGTTCCCGGGGAGCTGTTTTTT
TRBJ2-1	NA	many	TRBV10-3	CAISESIRLTGNEQFF	TGTGCCATCAGTGAGTCGATCCGGTTGACCGGGAATGAGCAGTTCTTC
TRBJ2-3	NA	NA	TRBV20-1	CSVPSGSTDTQYF	TGCAGTGTTCCGAGCGGGAGCACAGATACGCAGTATTTT